The text below deals with one T cell receptor (beta chain). No cognate antigen has been identified for it. No quality values exist for individual bases; no much larger clone is one base distant. Because repertoires were sampled repeatedly during chemoradiotherapy, clonal expansion in the tumor microenvironment could be followed. The library was generated by the immunoSEQ multiplex PCR assay. This immuneACCESS table, as held by TCRdb, lists in-frame sequences with V and J called but not all clones. Of the missing ones, under half trace to an unresolved V gene in checked studies; the others have no known cause. The table for this sample lists some 9,700 clones; over 65% of them were counted only once. Clones ranked in the top ten supply less than 12% of the sample. Counted from cysteine to phenylalanine, this CDR3 has 13 amino acids. This entry keeps only the CDR3 DNA: 39 bases, framed from base 1. V sheds 3 bases and J sheds 0 bases, leaving 6 bases between their ends. As encoded in the germline V gene (reference sequence), CDR1 is SGHNT while CDR2 is YYREEE.

The data were taken from a study of chemoradiotherapy in HPV16-positive cancers (dated by TCRdb to the early 2020s). About the full investigation: Candidate HPV-specific T-cell clones and common TCR motifs were defined through functional T-cell assays on cells from two HPV16-positive patients. The study asked whether T-cell immunity against the HPV oncoproteins E6 and E7 changes during chemoradiotherapy and whether it affects survival. TCR repertoires from 86 patients with HPV-related cancers were then used to track the candidate HPV-specific TCRs and motifs.

Overall study results and their limits: The functional definition of HPV-specific T cells was derived from only a couple of HPV16-positive patients, and the survival association was reported for HPV16-positive patients. Expansion of candidate HPV-specific clones and E7-related TCR motifs was observed in the tumor microenvironment during treatment, whereas no such expansion was observed for non-HPV-specific T cells. Improved recurrence-free survival in HPV16-positive patients was associated with expansion of HPV-responsive T cells during chemoradiotherapy.

The source of this sequence is a human donor with HPV-associated anogenital cancer. The V and J genes are TRBV5-4 and TRBJ1-1; a tentative D match to TRBD1 spans 5 bases. Collection of the sample occurred from a patient who underwent chemoradiotherapy. The bases are TGTGCCAGCAGCTCGACAGTGAACACTGAAGCTTTCTTT. It codes for CASSSTVNTEAFF.